The subject of this entry is one TCR beta chain. The ends lost 4 bases at V and 9 bases at J; junction bases unmatched: 4. This CDR3 is 14 amino acids long. This sample stems from a study of blood T cells in healthy people across ages. Alongside a J-beta primer mix, a sample-barcoded 5' primer served in a second PCR lasting about 6 to 11 cycles. A template-switch adaptor containing 12 random nucleotides labeled each cDNA molecule. MiXCR was run by TCRdb on the 5' RACE reads, yielding one entry per CDR3 protein. The table has over 1,200,000 distinct CDR3 sequences, approximately 59% seen once; the top ten hold 6.7%. Peripheral blood samples of 9 to 10 milliliters were drawn from each donor. Total RNA was isolated from each sample in quantities of at least 6 micrograms.

The V gene is TRBV12-3 or TRBV12-4, the J gene TRBJ2-1; 12 nucleotides match TRBD2. The sequence came from a man aged 18 to 30 in good health. Sequencing input: blood. CDR3 residues: CASSSGLAGFEQFF. The CDR3 coding sequence is TGTGCCAGCAGTTCGGGACTAGCGGGTTTTGAGCAGTTCTTC.